Reported below is one T cell receptor beta chain. Its antigen is currently unknown. Time point: pretreatment peripheral blood. The CDR3 has 17 amino acids. The trim removed 5 bases at V and 1 base at J, leaving 9 bases unmatched. Germline V gene sequence: CDR1 MDHEN, CDR2 SYDVKM. The data derive from a study of PD-L1 blockade in urothelial cancer. Overall study context: Atezolizumab (1,200 mg intravenously every 3 weeks) began in about 2014 for patients.

Added to each PCR by spiking were synthetic TCR analog templates. Measured with immunoSEQ multiplex PCR; TCRdb has only the in-frame clones, and not every one. The sample lists approximately 90,000 clones, around 85% occurring once. Study-wide points: Tumor-associated clones in blood expanded more at 3 weeks in durable-benefit patients.

The J gene is TRBJ1-3, the V gene TRBV28; 9 bases match TRBD1. The TCR originated in a man aged 55-75 years with urothelial cancer. The input for sequencing was PBMCs, taken around atezolizumab (anti-PD-L1) treatment. CDR3 nucleotides: TGTGCCAGCAGTCCCGGGACAGGGCGGGTATCTGGAAACACCATATATTTT. It codes for CASSPGTGRVSGNTIYF.